This T cell receptor beta chain appears in the sequencing data of a study of cytomegalovirus exposure and HLA in healthy donors. Across the whole study: A preliminary data release comprised 91 million or so unique TCRs obtained from HLA-typed donors. Notes on the study in general: The authors reported that TCR beta sequences could predict HLA-A and HLA-B alleles. These predictions were accurate for most subjects in the first cohort. Later analysis identified a missense DCLRE1C variant that was linked to TCR beta V- and J-gene trimming.

As for this clone: Its cognate antigen is unknown.

There are 14 residues in the CDR3. Germline CDR1 and CDR2: SGHDT and YYEEEE. The PCR had 60 Vbeta and 13 Jbeta primers. Libraries were prepared by immunoSEQ multiplex PCR; TCRdb keeps only in-frame clonotypes and omits some of them. Here the sample spans some 150,000 clones, about 83% being singletons. The sample consisted of PBMCs. This rearrangement joins TRBV5-6 to TRBJ2-5; maybe TRBD2 (6 bases). TRBJ2-7 explains the end of the DNA better; the J call may be wrong. The TCR comes from a woman in her twenties or thirties in good health and CMV-seronegative. The CDR3 loop reads CASSSPGLPYEQYF. The CDR3 bases are TGTGCCAGCAGTTCTCCGGGACTCCCCTACGAGCAGTACTTC.